The clone carrying this TCR beta chain was seen many times. What it binds is unknown. This record comes from a study of Graves' ophthalmopathy and Graves' hyperthyroidism. Broader study findings: Stable hyperthyroidism and ophthalmopathy were told apart by a 13-signature model, which achieved roughly 89% sensitivity and around 80% specificity. The majority of expanded thyroid clonotypes above 0.001 frequency also occurred in blood.

This CDR3 comprises 12 residues. In germline, CDR1 is SQVTM, CDR2 ANQGSEA. Trimming cost V 5 bases and J 4 bases, with 6 bases left between them. Amplified material comprised TCR beta CDR3 regions derived from RNA transcripts. The library came from an HTBI-primed first-round RT-PCR and a second-round multiplex PCR. Using its own MiXCR run on the multiplex PCR reads, TCRdb lists one record per CDR3 protein. The profile shows almost 750,000 distinct CDR3 sequences, approximately 40% of them singletons. Certain patients, namely those with other autoimmune diseases, uncontrolled infections, pregnancy or lactation, were excluded.

V usage is TRBV29-1 and J usage is TRBJ2-6; D is undetermined. The receptor was derived from an adult man with Graves' ophthalmopathy. The sample was peripheral blood. As DNA, the CDR3 is TGCAGCGTTACCGGCGGGGCCAACGTCCTGACTTTC. This translates into CSVTGGANVLTF.